The 5 T cell receptor beta chains below all came from one sample that was sequenced in a study. Method: immunoSEQ multiplex PCR; TCRdb's copy keeps in-frame clones and lacks some. The sample has around 49,000 clones, more than 85% seen once. Sequenced input: PBMCs. The receptors derive from a man between 40 and 49 years old with rheumatoid arthritis.

The V call is TRBV4-1, the J call TRBJ2-7, with a weak D call TRBD1 (6 bases). Germline V lookup: CDR1 MGHRA, CDR2 YSYEKL. The CDR3 has 14 residues. V was clipped by 3 bases and J by 4 bases, with 13 bases between them. CDR3 loop: CASSHTQGKYEQYF. In nucleotides, the CDR3 is TGCGCCAGCAGCCACACGCAGGGGAAGTACGAGCAGTACTTC.

The gene calls are TRBV10-1 and TRBJ2-7, with TRBD1 identical over 7 bases. J was trimmed by 3 bases and V by 2 bases; bases with no gene match: 10. In germline, CDR1 is WNHNN, CDR2 SYGVQD (reference sequence). This CDR3 spans 16 amino acids. CDR3 in DNA: TGCGCCAGCAGTGAGACGTTACCGGACAGGAGCTACGAGCAGTACTTC. Translating it yields CASSETLPDRSYEQYF.

The CDR3, as DNA: TGTGCCAGCAGCTTAGCGGGGGGGCAAAACACTGAAGCTTTCTTT. It codes for CASSLAGGQNTEAFF. V usage is TRBV7-8 and J usage is TRBJ1-1; weak D call: TRBD1 (6 bases). The CDR3 loop spans 15 amino acids. The germline V and J ends were trimmed by 0 bases and 2 bases, with 10 bases remaining between them. Germline values: CDR1 SGHVS, CDR2 FQNEAQ.

V gene TRBV3-1 (or the pseudogene TRBV3-2) combines with J gene TRBJ1-5, with TRBD1 matching over 8 bases. There are 14 residues in the CDR3. Germline CDR1 and CDR2: LGHDT and YNNKEL (reference sequence). J gave up 11 bases and V 2 bases, and 8 bases lay outside the gene matches. CDR3 loop: CASSQSGGDWAQHF. The CDR3 nucleotides read TGTGCCAGCAGCCAATCAGGGGGCGATTGGGCCCAGCATTTT.

The chain carries TRBV19 and TRBJ1-5; a weak D match, TRBD1 (6 bases). Trimming cost V 6 bases and J 3 bases, with 12 bases left between them. The CDR3 totals 14 residues. CDR1 LNHDA and CDR2 SQIVND come from the germline V gene (reference sequence). CDR3 sequence reads: CASSTTGINQPQHF. DNA for the CDR3: TGTGCCAGTAGCACCACAGGGATCAATCAGCCCCAGCATTTT. The variable domain in full, with the rest retrieved from reference TRBV19 and TRBJ1-5, is DGGITQSPKYLFRKEGQNVTLSCEQNLNHDAMYWYRQDPGQGLRLIYYSQIVNDFQKGDIAEGYSVSREKKESFPLTVTSAQKNPTAFYLCASSTTGINQPQHFGDGTRLSIL.